The rows below give T cell receptor beta chains drawn from one sample of a study of T-cell reconstitution after alpha-beta-depleted transplantation in children. Each CDR3 protein gets one entry after TCRdb re-called the PCR reads with MiXCR. Altogether under 250,000 distinct CDR3 sequences are present, roughly 7% being singletons, with the ten largest covering about 5.9%. The sequencing here drew on PBMCs, taken before TCRalphabeta/CD19-depleted stem cell transplant. The source of these receptors is a boy aged 2 to 9 with acute lymphoblastic leukemia, due to receive a stem cell transplant. The CDR3 runs from the conserved cysteine through the conserved F or W. The D gene is left open where the match is weak. Some rows mark clone size as missing; the rest say once, few, many or name a class of expanded clone.

many | TRBJ2-1 | TRBV12-3/TRBV12-4 | TRBD2 | CASSLYSGRATEQFF | TGTGCCAGCAGTTTATACAGCGGGAGGGCCACTGAGCAGTTCTTC
many | TRBJ1-5 | TRBV12-3/TRBV12-4 | NA | CASSHSPGGQPQHF | TGTGCCAGCAGTCACAGTCCGGGGGGTCAGCCCCAGCATTTT
few | TRBJ1-1 | TRBV20-1 | NA | CSASPDRAGMNTEAFF | TGCAGTGCTAGCCCCGATCGGGCGGGTATGAACACTGAAGCTTTCTTT
many | TRBJ1-6 | TRBV10-2 | NA | CASSDNVRRGRTNSPLHF | TGCGCCAGCAGTGATAATGTTCGTAGGGGCAGGACGAATTCACCCCTCCACTTT
few | TRBJ2-7 | TRBV12-3/TRBV12-4 | TRBD2 | CASRPGLAGAYEQYF | TGTGCCAGCCGGCCTGGACTAGCGGGAGCCTACGAGCAGTACTTC
many | TRBJ2-2 | TRBV7-3 | TRBD1 | CASSLVLGQGAAGELFF | TGTGCCAGCAGCTTAGTGTTGGGACAGGGGGCCGCCGGGGAGCTGTTTTTT
NA | TRBJ1-1 | TRBV7-9 | NA | CASSFGGEAFF | TGTGCCAGCAGCTTTGGGGGTGAAGCTTTCTTT
many | TRBJ2-3 | TRBV6-1 | TRBD2 | CASSGGRGSGVVSTDTQYF | TGTGCCAGCAGTGGAGGGCGGGGTAGCGGGGTTGTGAGCACAGATACGCAGTATTTT
once | TRBJ2-1 | TRBV6-5 | NA | CASSYLTSLRNEQFF | TGTGCCAGCAGTTACTTAACTAGTTTGAGGAATGAGCAGTTCTTC
many | TRBJ1-5 | TRBV27 | NA | CASRRGLASPNQPQHF | TGTGCCAGCAGGCGGGGGCTCGCCTCTCCTAATCAGCCCCAGCATTTT
many | TRBJ2-7 | TRBV5-3 | TRBD1 | CASKIGPGQEFYEQYF | TGTGCCAGCAAGATAGGCCCGGGACAGGAGTTCTACGAGCAGTACTTC
many | TRBJ2-1 | TRBV12-3/TRBV12-4 | NA | CASSDGGNEQFF | TGTGCCAGCAGCGATGGGGGCAATGAGCAGTTCTTC
many | TRBJ2-1 | TRBV20-1 | NA | CSVPGAVLRDEQFF | TGCAGTGTGCCGGGGGCGGTCCTCCGGGATGAGCAGTTCTTC
many | TRBJ1-1 | TRBV15 | NA | CATSKLSGDDTEAFF | TGTGCCACCAGCAAGCTTTCGGGGGACGACACTGAAGCTTTCTTT
NA | TRBJ2-6 | TRBV9 | TRBD1 | CASSVGRTGVGSGANVLTF | TGTGCCAGCAGCGTAGGTAGGACAGGGGTGGGGTCTGGGGCCAACGTCCTGACTTTC
few | TRBJ2-3 | TRBV13 | NA | CASSAQLESTDTQYF | TGTGCCAGCAGCGCGCAACTAGAAAGCACAGATACGCAGTATTTT
few | TRBJ2-5 | TRBV5-6 | TRBD2 | CASSLYGLASQETQYF | TGTGCCAGCAGCTTGTATGGACTAGCGAGCCAAGAGACCCAGTACTTC
many | TRBJ2-7 | TRBV11-2 | TRBD1 | CASSSRDRVPYEQYF | TGTGCCAGCAGCAGCCGGGACAGGGTCCCGTACGAGCAGTACTTC
few | TRBJ2-1 | TRBV11-2 | NA | CASIQEGSSYNEQFF | TGTGCCAGCATCCAAGAGGGGAGCTCCTACAATGAGCAGTTCTTC
NA | TRBJ2-6 | TRBV20-1 | TRBD1 | CCASVGTGVDGANVLTF | TGCTGCGCTAGTGTCGGGACAGGGGTCGACGGGGCCAACGTCCTGACTTTC
many | TRBJ2-7 | TRBV28 | NA | CASSFLLPYEQYF | TGTGCCAGCAGTTTCCTTCTGCCCTACGAGCAGTACTTC
many | TRBJ2-5 | TRBV7-2 | NA | CASSLSHRDQYF | TGTGCCAGCAGCTTATCCCACAGGGACCAGTACTTC
many | TRBJ1-2 | TRBV24-1 | NA | CATSGNRENYGYTF | TGTGCCACCAGTGGAAACAGGGAGAACTATGGCTACACCTTC
few | TRBJ2-5 | TRBV27 | TRBD1 | CASSPGGGKETQYF | TGTGCCAGCAGTCCAGGGGGCGGGAAAGAGACCCAGTACTTC
many | TRBJ2-7 | TRBV5-1 | NA | CASSTAYEQYF | TGCGCCAGCAGCACCGCCTACGAGCAGTACTTC
many | TRBJ2-4 | TRBV20-1 | TRBD2 | CSARFRGGIQYF | TGCAGTGCTAGGTTTCGGGGGGGCATTCAGTACTTC
many | TRBJ2-7 | TRBV29-1 | TRBD1 | CSVGTGDAEQYF | TGCAGCGTGGGGACAGGGGACGCCGAGCAGTACTTC
many | TRBJ2-3 | TRBV12-3/TRBV12-4 | NA | CASSLDSLNTDTQYF | TGTGCCAGCAGTTTGGACTCCCTCAACACAGATACGCAGTATTTT
many | TRBJ2-7 | TRBV12-3/TRBV12-4 | TRBD2 | CASSLLAGDPYEQYF | TGTGCCAGCAGTTTACTAGCGGGGGACCCCTACGAGCAGTACTTC
many | TRBJ1-2 | TRBV6-1 | TRBD1 | CASSGGTANYYGYTF | TGTGCCAGCAGTGGCGGGACAGCCAATTACTATGGCTACACCTTC
NA | TRBJ1-5 | TRBV2 | NA | CASSVDSINQPQHF | TGTGCCAGCAGTGTTGACAGTATCAATCAGCCCCAGCATTTT
few | TRBJ2-7 | TRBV29-1 | NA | CSVEGGRQGVQYEQYF | TGCAGCGTTGAAGGCGGTCGTCAAGGGGTCCAGTACGAGCAGTACTTC
many | TRBJ1-1 | TRBV5-6 | TRBD1 | CASSPHRGPNTEAFF | TGTGCCAGCAGCCCCCACAGGGGACCGAACACTGAAGCTTTCTTT
many | TRBJ1-6 | TRBV28 | NA | CASGVGNSPLHF | TGTGCCAGCGGGGTCGGTAATTCACCCCTCCACTTT
NA | TRBJ2-3 | TRBV30 | NA | CAWSRHRALRDTQYF | TGTGCCTGGAGTCGTCACAGGGCCTTGAGAGATACGCAGTATTTT
many | TRBJ2-7 | TRBV5-1 | TRBD2 | CASSFTSGYEQYF | TGCGCCAGCAGCTTCACTAGCGGATACGAGCAGTACTTC
many | TRBJ1-2 | TRBV20-1 | TRBD1 | CSARGTGGHGYTF | TGCAGTGCTAGAGGGACAGGGGGCCATGGCTACACCTTC
many | TRBJ2-3 | TRBV28 | NA | CASSFLRGPPTDTQYF | TGTGCCAGCAGTTTTCTCAGGGGTCCCCCCACAGATACGCAGTATTTT
few | TRBJ2-2 | TRBV6-5 | TRBD2 | CASSWTSGGAETGELFF | TGTGCCAGCAGTTGGACTAGCGGGGGGGCCGAGACCGGGGAGCTGTTTTTT
NA | TRBJ2-7 | TRBV12-3/TRBV12-4 | NA | CASSSGRGHFFEQYF | TGTGCCAGCAGTTCGGGCAGGGGCCATTTTTTCGAGCAGTACTTC
NA | TRBJ1-5 | TRBV11-3 | TRBD1 | CASSLKSIISGGNQPQHF | TGTGCCAGCAGCTTAAAGAGCATAATTTCAGGGGGAAATCAGCCCCAGCATTTT
many | TRBJ2-5 | TRBV7-8 | TRBD1 | CASSSFLIGQGHGETQYF | TGTGCCAGCAGCTCGTTTTTGATAGGACAGGGTCATGGAGAGACCCAGTACTTC
many | TRBJ2-1 | TRBV29-1 | TRBD2 | CSVAPRGRVYNEQFF | TGCAGCGTCGCCCCCAGAGGGAGGGTCTACAATGAGCAGTTCTTC
many | TRBJ2-1 | TRBV12-3/TRBV12-4 | NA | CASSFGGQSYNEQFF | TGTGCCAGCAGTTTCGGGGGCCAATCCTACAATGAGCAGTTCTTC
many | TRBJ2-3 | TRBV5-1 | NA | CASSPGGRTDTQYF | TGCGCCAGCAGCCCGGGGGGCCGTACAGATACGCAGTATTTT
NA | TRBJ1-1 | TRBV20-1 | NA | CSADGIEENTEAFF | TGCAGTGCGGACGGCATCGAGGAGAACACTGAAGCTTTCTTT
many | TRBJ2-3 | TRBV29-1 | NA | CSAQAGTQYF | TGCAGTGCGCAGGCGGGTACGCAGTATTTT
many | TRBJ1-6 | TRBV12-3/TRBV12-4 | NA | CASSPPNSPLHF | TGTGCCAGCAGTCCGCCCAATTCACCCCTCCACTTT
many | TRBJ2-3 | TRBV5-4 | NA | CASSLGAGGFLTQYF | TGTGCCAGCAGCTTGGGGGCCGGCGGATTCTTAACGCAGTATTTT